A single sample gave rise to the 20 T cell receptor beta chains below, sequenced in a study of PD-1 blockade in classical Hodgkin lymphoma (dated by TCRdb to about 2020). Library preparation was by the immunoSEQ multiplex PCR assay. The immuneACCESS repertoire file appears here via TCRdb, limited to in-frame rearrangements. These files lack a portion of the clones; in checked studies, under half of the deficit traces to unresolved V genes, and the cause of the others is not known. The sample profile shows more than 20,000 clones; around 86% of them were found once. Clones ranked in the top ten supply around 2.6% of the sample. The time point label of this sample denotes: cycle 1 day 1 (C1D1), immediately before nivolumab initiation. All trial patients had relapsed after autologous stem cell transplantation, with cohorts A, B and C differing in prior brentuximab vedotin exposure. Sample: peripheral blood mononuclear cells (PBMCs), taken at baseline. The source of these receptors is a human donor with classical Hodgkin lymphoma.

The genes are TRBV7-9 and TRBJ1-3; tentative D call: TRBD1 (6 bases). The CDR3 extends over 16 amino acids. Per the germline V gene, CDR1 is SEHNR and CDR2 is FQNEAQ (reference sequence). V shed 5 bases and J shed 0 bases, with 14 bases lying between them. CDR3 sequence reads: CASSHDGQISGNTIYF. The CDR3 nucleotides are TGTGCCAGCAGCCATGATGGACAGATCTCTGGAAACACCATATATTTT.

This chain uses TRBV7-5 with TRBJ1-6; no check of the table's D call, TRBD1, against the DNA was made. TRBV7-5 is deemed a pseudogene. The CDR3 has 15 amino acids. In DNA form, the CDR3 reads TGTGCCAGCAGCTTAGTAGGGGATTATAATTCACCCCTCCACTTT. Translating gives CASSLVGDYNSPLHF.

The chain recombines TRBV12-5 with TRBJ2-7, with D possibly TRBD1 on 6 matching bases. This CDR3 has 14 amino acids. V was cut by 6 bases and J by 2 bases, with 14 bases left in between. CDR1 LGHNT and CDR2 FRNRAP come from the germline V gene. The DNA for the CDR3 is TGTGCTAGTGGCCCAGGGACAAAGACCTACGAGCAGTACTTC. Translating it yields CASGPGTKTYEQYF.

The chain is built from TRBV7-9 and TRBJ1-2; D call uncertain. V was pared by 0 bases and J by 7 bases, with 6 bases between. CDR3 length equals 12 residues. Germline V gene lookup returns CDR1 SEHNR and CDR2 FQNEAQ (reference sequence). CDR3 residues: CASSLADSGYTF. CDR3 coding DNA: TGTGCCAGCAGCTTAGCGGATAGTGGCTACACCTTC.

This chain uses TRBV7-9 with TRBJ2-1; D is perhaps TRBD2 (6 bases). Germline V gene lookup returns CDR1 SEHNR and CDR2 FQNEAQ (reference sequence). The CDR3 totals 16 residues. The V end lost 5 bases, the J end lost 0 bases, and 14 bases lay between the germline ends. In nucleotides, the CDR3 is TGTGCCAGCAGCCAAGATCGGGGGATCTCCTACAATGAGCAGTTCTTC. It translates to CASSQDRGISYNEQFF.

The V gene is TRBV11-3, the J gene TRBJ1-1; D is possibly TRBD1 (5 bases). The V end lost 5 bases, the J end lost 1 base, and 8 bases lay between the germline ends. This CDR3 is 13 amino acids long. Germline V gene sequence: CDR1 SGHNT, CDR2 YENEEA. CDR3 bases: TGTGCCAGCAGCCCCACAGGGAACACTGAAGCTTTCTTT. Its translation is CASSPTGNTEAFF.

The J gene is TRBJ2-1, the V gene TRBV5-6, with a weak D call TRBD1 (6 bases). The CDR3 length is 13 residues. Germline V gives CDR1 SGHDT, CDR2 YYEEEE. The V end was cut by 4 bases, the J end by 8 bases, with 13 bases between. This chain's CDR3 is CASSGGTRDEQFF. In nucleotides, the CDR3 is TGTGCCAGCAGCGGGGGCACAAGGGATGAGCAGTTCTTC.

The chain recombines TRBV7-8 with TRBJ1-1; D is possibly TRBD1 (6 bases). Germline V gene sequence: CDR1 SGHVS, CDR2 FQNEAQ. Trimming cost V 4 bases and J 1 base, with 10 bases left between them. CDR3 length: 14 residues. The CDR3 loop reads CASSSLQGNTEAFF. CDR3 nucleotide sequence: TGTGCCAGCAGCTCACTACAGGGGAACACTGAAGCTTTCTTT.

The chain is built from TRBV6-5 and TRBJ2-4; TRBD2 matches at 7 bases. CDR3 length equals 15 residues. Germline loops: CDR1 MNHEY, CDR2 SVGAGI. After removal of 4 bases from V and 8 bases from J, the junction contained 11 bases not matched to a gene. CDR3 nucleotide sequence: TGTGCCAGCAGTTCTTCCCCGGGGGGATCGTACATTCAGTACTTC. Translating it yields CASSSSPGGSYIQYF.

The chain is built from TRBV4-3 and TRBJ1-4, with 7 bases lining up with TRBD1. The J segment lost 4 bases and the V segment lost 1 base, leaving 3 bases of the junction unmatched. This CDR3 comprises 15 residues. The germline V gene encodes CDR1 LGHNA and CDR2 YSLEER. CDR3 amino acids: CASSQATGVNEKLFF. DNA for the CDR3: TGCGCCAGCAGCCAAGCCACAGGGGTTAATGAAAAACTGTTTTTT.

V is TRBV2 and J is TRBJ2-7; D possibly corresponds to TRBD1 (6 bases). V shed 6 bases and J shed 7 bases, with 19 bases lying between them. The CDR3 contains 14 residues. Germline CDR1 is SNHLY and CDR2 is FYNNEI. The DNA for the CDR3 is TGTGCCAGCAGGGGGACATGGACCTACGGGGAGCAGTACTTC. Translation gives CASRGTWTYGEQYF.

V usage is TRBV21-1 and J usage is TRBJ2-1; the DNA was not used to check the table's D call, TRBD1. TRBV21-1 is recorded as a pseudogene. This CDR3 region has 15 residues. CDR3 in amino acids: CASSSRDRVANEQFF. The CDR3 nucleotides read TGTGCCAGCAGCAGCCGGGACAGGGTAGCCAATGAGCAGTTCTTC.

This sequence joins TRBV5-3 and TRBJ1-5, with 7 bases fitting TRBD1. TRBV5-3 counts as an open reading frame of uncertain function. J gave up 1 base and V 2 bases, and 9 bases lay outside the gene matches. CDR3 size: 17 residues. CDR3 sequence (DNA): TGTGCCAGAAGCTTAAACCGGACAGGAAAGAGCAATCAGCCCCAGCATTTT. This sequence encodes CARSLNRTGKSNQPQHF.

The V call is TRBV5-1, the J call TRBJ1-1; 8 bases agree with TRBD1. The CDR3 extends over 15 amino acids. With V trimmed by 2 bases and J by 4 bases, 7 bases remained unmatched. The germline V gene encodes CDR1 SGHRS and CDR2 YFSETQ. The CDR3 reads CASSLQGVFGTEAFF. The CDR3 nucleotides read TGCGCCAGCAGCTTACAGGGGGTATTCGGCACTGAAGCTTTCTTT.

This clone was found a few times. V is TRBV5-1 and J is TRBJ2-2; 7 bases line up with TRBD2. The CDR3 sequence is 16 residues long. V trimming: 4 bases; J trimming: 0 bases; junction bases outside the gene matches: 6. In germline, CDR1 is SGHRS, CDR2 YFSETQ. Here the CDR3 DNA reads TGCGCCAGCAGCCCCCAGACTAGCTCGAACACCGGGGAGCTGTTTTTT. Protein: CASSPQTSSNTGELFF.

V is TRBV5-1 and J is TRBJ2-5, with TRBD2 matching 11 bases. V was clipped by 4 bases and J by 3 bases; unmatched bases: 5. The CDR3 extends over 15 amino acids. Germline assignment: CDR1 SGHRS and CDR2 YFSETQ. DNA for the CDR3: TGCGCCAGCAGCATAGGGACTAGCGGTAAAGAGACCCAGTACTTC. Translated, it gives CASSIGTSGKETQYF.

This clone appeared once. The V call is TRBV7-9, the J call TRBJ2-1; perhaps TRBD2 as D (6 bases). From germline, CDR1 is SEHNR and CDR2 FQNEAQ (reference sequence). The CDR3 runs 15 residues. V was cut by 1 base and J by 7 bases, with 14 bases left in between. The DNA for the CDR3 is TGTGCCAGCAGCTTAGTAATGGGGGGATCTAATGAGCAGTTCTTC. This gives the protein CASSLVMGGSNEQFF.

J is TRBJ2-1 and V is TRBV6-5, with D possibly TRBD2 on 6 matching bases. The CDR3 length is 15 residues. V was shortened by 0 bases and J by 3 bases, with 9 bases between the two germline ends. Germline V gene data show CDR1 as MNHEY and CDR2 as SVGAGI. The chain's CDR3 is CASSYSGGDYNEQFF. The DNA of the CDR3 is TGTGCCAGCAGTTACTCGGGGGGAGACTACAATGAGCAGTTCTTC.

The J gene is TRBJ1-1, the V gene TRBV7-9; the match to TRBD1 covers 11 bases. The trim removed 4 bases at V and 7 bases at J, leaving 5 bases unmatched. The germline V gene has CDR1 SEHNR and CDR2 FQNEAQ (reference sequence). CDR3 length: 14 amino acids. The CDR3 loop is CASSSGQGASEAFF. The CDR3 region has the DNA TGTGCCAGCAGCTCCGGACAGGGGGCAAGTGAAGCTTTCTTT.

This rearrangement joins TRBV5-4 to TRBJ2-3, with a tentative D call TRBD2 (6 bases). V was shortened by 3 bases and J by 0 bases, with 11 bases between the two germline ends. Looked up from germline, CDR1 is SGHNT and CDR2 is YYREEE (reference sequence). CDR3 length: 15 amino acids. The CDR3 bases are TGTGCCAGCAGCTCCGGGAGCGGCAGCACAGATACGCAGTATTTT. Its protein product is CASSSGSGSTDTQYF. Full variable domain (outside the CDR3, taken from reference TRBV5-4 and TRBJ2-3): ETGVTQSPTHLIKTRGQQVTLRCSSQSGHNTVSWYQQALGQGPQFIFQYYREEENGRGNFPPRFSGLQFPNYSSELNVNALELDDSALYLCASSSGSGSTDTQYFGPGTRLTVL.